This is a list of T cell receptor beta chains from one sample in a study of blood T cell repertoires in COVID-19. Profiled with immunoSEQ multiplex PCR; TCRdb holds only in-frame clones, not every one. This sample has roughly 230,000 clones, with 80% to 85% found just once. The sequenced sample was peripheral blood. These receptors were taken from a man between 45 and 60 years old with active or convalescent COVID-19. CDR3s include the opening cysteine and the closing phenylalanine or tryptophan. The D gene is left open where the match is weak. Rows give clone size only sometimes, using once, few, many, or a class for an expanded clone.

cdr3_nt,cdr3_aa,d_call,v_call,j_call,clone_size
TGTGCCAGCAGCCGCGACAGGGTCACTGAAGCTTTCTTT,CASSRDRVTEAFF,TRBD1,TRBV11-2,TRBJ1-1,NA
TGCGCCAGCAGCCAAGCGGGGACAGGGTCTGGCTACACCTTC,CASSQAGTGSGYTF,TRBD1,TRBV4-3,TRBJ1-2,NA
TGTGCCAGCGCTGAGCCCTTCACAGATACGCAGTATTTT,CASAEPFTDTQYF,NA,TRBV6-5,TRBJ2-3,NA
TGTGCCAGCAGCCCCTCAGGGGGTTGGGCTAATGAAAAACTGTTTTTT,CASSPSGGWANEKLFF,TRBD1,TRBV7-2,TRBJ1-4,NA
TGCGCCAGCAGCTCCCCGACAGCCCTCTATGGCTACACCTTC,CASSSPTALYGYTF,NA,TRBV5-1,TRBJ1-2,NA
TGTGCCAGCAGCTTAGATGCCGTGAGCTCTGGAAACACCATATATTTT,CASSLDAVSSGNTIYF,NA,TRBV7-9,TRBJ1-3,NA
TGTGCCAGCAGCTTAGATGGACAGAGGCTGGCCGGGGAGCTGTTTTTT,CASSLDGQRLAGELFF,NA,TRBV11-3,TRBJ2-2,NA
TGTGCCAGCAGCTTAAGGGGCGTGGCAGGCTATGGCTACACCTTC,CASSLRGVAGYGYTF,NA,TRBV7-9,TRBJ1-2,NA
TGTGCCAGCAGTGACCGGGGGGGACAGGGGGCTGAAGGCTACACCTTC,CASSDRGGQGAEGYTF,TRBD1,TRBV6-1,TRBJ1-2,NA
TGCAGCGCATATGGGAGTTTGGATACGCAGTATTTT,CSAYGSLDTQYF,NA,TRBV29-1,TRBJ2-3,NA
TGCGCCAGCAGCTTGTCAAGCGGGGGGGCCGGGTACAATGAGCAGTTCTTC,CASSLSSGGAGYNEQFF,TRBD2,TRBV5-1,TRBJ2-1,NA
TGTGCCAGCAGCCGTAGAACCGTAGGGGGCGCGGTTGAAAAACTGTTTTTT,CASSRRTVGGAVEKLFF,TRBD1,TRBV13,TRBJ1-4,NA
TGTGCCACCCTCGGGGGGGCCAACGTCCTGACTTTC,CATLGGANVLTF,NA,TRBV7-9,TRBJ2-6,NA
TGTGCCAGCAGCCAGGGACAGAATGAGCAGTTCTTC,CASSQGQNEQFF,TRBD1,TRBV28,TRBJ2-1,NA
TGTGCCAGCAGCGAGACAGTACAAAGATACAATGAGCAGTTCTTC,CASSETVQRYNEQFF,NA,TRBV6-5,TRBJ2-1,NA
TGTGCCAGCAGCCGCACAGGGGCTGAAGCTTTCTTT,CASSRTGAEAFF,TRBD1,TRBV7-9,TRBJ1-1,NA
TGTGCCAGCACCGAGTTTGAAGCTTTCTTT,CASTEFEAFF,NA,TRBV6-5,TRBJ1-1,NA
TGTGCCAGCAGTAAGGACTCAGATAGAAATGAGCAGTTCTTC,CASSKDSDRNEQFF,NA,TRBV25-1,TRBJ2-1,NA
TGCGCCAGTACCGGACAGGGACGAGGGAATCAGCCCCAGCATTTT,CASTGQGRGNQPQHF,TRBD1,TRBV10-1,TRBJ1-5,NA
TGTGCCAGCAGCCAAGAGCCCAGCGGGGTCTACGAGCAGTACTTC,CASSQEPSGVYEQYF,TRBD2,TRBV3-1/TRBV3-2,TRBJ2-7,NA
TGTGCCAGCAGTTTTATACCAGGGGGCGAGCAGTACTTC,CASSFIPGGEQYF,TRBD1,TRBV12-3/TRBV12-4,TRBJ2-7,once
TGTGCCAGCAGAGCGACAGGCTCTGGAAACACCATATATTTT,CASRATGSGNTIYF,NA,TRBV28,TRBJ1-3,few
TGTGCCGGCCCCGGGACAGCCTATGGCTACACCTTC,CAGPGTAYGYTF,TRBD1,TRBV30,TRBJ1-2,few
TGTGCCAGCAGCAACACGGGAGATGGCTACACCTTC,CASSNTGDGYTF,NA,TRBV3-1/TRBV3-2,TRBJ1-2,few
TGTGCCAGCAGCCAAGTGGGCGGGGATGCTTTCTTT,CASSQVGGDAFF,NA,TRBV3-1/TRBV3-2,TRBJ1-1,NA
TGTGCCAGCTCCTCCATGCCCCCAGGGGGTAATTCACCCCTCCACTTT,CASSSMPPGGNSPLHF,TRBD1,TRBV18,TRBJ1-6,once
TGTGCCAGCAGGATAGGGGTGAACACTGAAGCTTTCTTT,CASRIGVNTEAFF,NA,TRBV7-2,TRBJ1-1,NA
TGCGCCAGCAGCCAAGTAGCACAGGAGAACTATGGCTACACCTTC,CASSQVAQENYGYTF,NA,TRBV4-1,TRBJ1-2,NA